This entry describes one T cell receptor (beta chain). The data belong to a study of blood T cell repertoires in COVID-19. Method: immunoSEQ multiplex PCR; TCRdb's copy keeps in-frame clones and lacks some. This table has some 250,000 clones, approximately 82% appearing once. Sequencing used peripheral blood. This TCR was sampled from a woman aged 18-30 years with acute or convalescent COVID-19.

CDR3 amino acids: CASSLPDRGTGANVLTF. Here the CDR3 DNA reads TGTGCCAGCAGTTTACCGGACAGGGGTACTGGGGCCAACGTCCTGACTTTC. The V gene is TRBV27, the J gene TRBJ2-6; 9 bases are a match to TRBD1. With V trimmed by 2 bases and J by 2 bases, 4 bases remained unmatched. This CDR3 has 17 amino acids. Germline values: CDR1 MNHEY, CDR2 SMNVEV (reference sequence).